This record looks at one T cell receptor (beta chain) sequence and its context. Only in-frame clones appear in the TCRdb table, and some are missing; sequencing was by immunoSEQ multiplex PCR. The sample includes around 140,000 clones, about nine tenths seen only once; the top ten take under 4.5%. The data were taken from a study of blood T cell repertoires in COVID-19. The clonotype comes from a woman aged 40-49 years who had been exposed to COVID-19. The sample comprised PBMCs or T cells enriched from blood (not recorded which).

CDR3 in amino acids: CASSLSGIGTSGHIYEQYF. In nucleotides, the CDR3 is TGTGCCAGCAGCCTTAGTGGAATCGGGACTAGCGGGCATATCTACGAGCAGTACTTC. The chain carries TRBV9 and TRBJ2-7; 12 bases fit TRBD2. Germline V gives CDR1 SGDLS, CDR2 YYNGEE. The CDR3 consists of 19 residues. After removal of 4 bases from V and 3 bases from J, the junction contained 17 bases not matched to a gene.